These 22 T cell receptor beta chains share one sample of origin, sequenced in a study of spatial heterogeneity in lung cancer. Time point noted: sample taken at primary tumor resection. TCRdb passed the 5' RACE reads through MiXCR, listing each CDR3 protein once. Among around 8,000 distinct CDR3 sequences listed, over 7% were seen once. The sequencing used PBMCs, collected at surgery. The source of these receptors is a male donor with early-stage non-small cell lung cancer.

This clonotype was detected only a few times. This rearrangement joins TRBV20-1 to TRBJ1-6, with 7 positions matching TRBD1. Germline CDR1 DFQATT, CDR2 SNEGSKA (reference sequence). The CDR3 runs 13 residues. J lost 7 bases, V lost 3 bases, and 3 bases had no gene match. CDR3 protein: CSASDRVNSPLHF. The CDR3 bases are TGCAGTGCTAGCGACAGGGTAAATTCACCCCTCCACTTT.

The sample holds many counts of this clonotype. The chain couples TRBV6-2 or TRBV6-3 to TRBJ1-1, with a possible D match to TRBD1 (6 bases). V was trimmed by 3 bases and J by 3 bases, leaving 14 bases between them. The length of the CDR3 is 15 residues. CDR1 is MNHEY, CDR2 SVGEGT, per germline. The DNA of the CDR3 is TGTGCCAGCAGTTATTGGGGGGCTGGGGACACTGAAGCTTTCTTT. Translating gives CASSYWGAGDTEAFF.

This clonotype has ten or more counts. The V and J genes are TRBV19 and TRBJ1-5; D might be TRBD1 (6 bases). This CDR3 has 17 amino acids. The V and J ends lost 4 bases and 4 bases respectively, with 20 bases between them. The germline gives CDR1 LNHDA, CDR2 SQIVND (reference sequence). The DNA for the CDR3 is TGTGCCAGTAGTACAAGCAATACAGGGAGGTCGAATCAGCCCCAGCATTTT. Translating it yields CASSTSNTGRSNQPQHF.

This clonotype was seen ten or more times. The chain couples TRBV29-1 to TRBJ1-3; 7 positions match TRBD1. Germline V gene sequence: CDR1 SQVTM, CDR2 ANQGSEA. The CDR3 is 12 amino acids. V lost 6 bases and J lost 10; bases outside the gene matches: 9. The CDR3 loop is CSVRRDRETIYF. As DNA, the CDR3 is TGCAGCGTCCGACGGGACAGAGAGACCATATATTTT.

Ten or more counts support this clonotype. The chain uses TRBV5-1 and TRBJ2-5; tentatively, D is TRBD1 (7 bases). Trimming left V 0 bases short and J 6 bases short, with 9 bases between. From germline, CDR1 is SGHRS and CDR2 YFSETQ. CDR3 length: 13 residues. CDR3 in amino acids: CASSLAGGQTQYF. The CDR3 region has the DNA TGCGCCAGCAGCTTGGCAGGGGGGCAGACCCAGTACTTC.

This clonotype was counted ten times or more. This sequence joins TRBV7-3 and TRBJ2-7; D gene uncertain. V shed 1 base and J shed 7 bases, with 17 bases lying between them. The CDR3 is 15 amino acids. Germline CDR1 reads SGHTA; CDR2 reads FQGTGA. The CDR3 here is CASSLSGNSPGEQYF. In DNA form, the CDR3 reads TGTGCCAGCAGCTTAAGTGGTAATTCTCCCGGGGAGCAGTACTTC. The full variable domain, with the rest looked up from reference TRBV7-3 and TRBJ2-7, is GAGVSQTPSNKVTEKGKYVELRCDPISGHTALYWYRQSLGQGPEFLIYFQGTGAADDSGLPNDRFFAVRPEGSVSTLKIQRTERGDSAVYLCASSLSGNSPGEQYFGPGTRLTVT.

This clonotype has a count of ten or more. The chain employs TRBV4-2 and TRBJ2-3; 7 positions agree with TRBD2. Germline-derived CDR1 and CDR2 are LGHNA and YNFKEQ. This CDR3 is built from 14 residues. J gave up 4 bases and V 6 bases, and 7 bases lay outside the gene matches. This chain's CDR3 is CASSHSGTSDTQYF. CDR3 DNA: TGTGCCAGCAGTCACAGCGGGACCTCAGATACGCAGTATTTT.

The chain links TRBV11-2 to TRBJ2-3; D assignment may be TRBD1 or TRBD2 (5 bases each). V lost 4 bases and J 2 bases, leaving 13 bases between the germline ends. Per germline, CDR1 SGHAT and CDR2 FQNNGV. The CDR3 runs to 15 residues. The CDR3 here is CASSSGPSTTDTQYF. In DNA, the CDR3 is TGTGCCAGCAGCTCGGGACCCTCCACCACAGATACGCAGTATTTT.

This clonotype has just a few counts. This chain uses TRBV5-5 with TRBJ2-1, with D uncertain. The V gene's germline CDR1 is SGHKS and CDR2 YYEKEE (reference sequence). V lost 0 bases, J lost 5 bases, and 12 bases lay in between. This CDR3 is built from 15 residues. DNA of the CDR3: TGTGCCAGCAGCTTGGCTTGGAGTCGTAACAATGAGCAGTTCTTC. It yields the protein CASSLAWSRNNEQFF.

This clonotype was seen repeatedly, ten times or more. This sequence joins TRBV24-1 and TRBJ2-1, with D possibly matching TRBD1 (5 bases). Germline loops: CDR1 KGHDR, CDR2 SFDVKD. Trimming removed 5 bases from V and 0 bases from J, with 10 bases in between. This CDR3 has 15 amino acids. CDR3 sequence reads: CATSANRRSYNEQFF. The CDR3 DNA sequence: TGTGCCACCAGTGCAAACAGGCGCTCCTACAATGAGCAGTTCTTC.

This clonotype was recorded a few times. The rearrangement joins TRBV12-3 or TRBV12-4 to TRBJ2-3, with 8 bases lining up with TRBD2. The CDR3 is 16 residues long. The V and J ends lost 7 bases and 1 base, in that order; junction bases with no gene match: 10. CDR3 sequence (DNA): TGTGCCAGCACCATCCCGACTAGCGAAGGCACAGATACGCAGTATTTT. As protein: CASTIPTSEGTDTQYF.

This clonotype was seen only a few times. CDR3 sequence: CASRPGLAGGYEQYF. CDR3 nucleotide sequence: TGTGCCAGCAGGCCGGGACTAGCGGGAGGCTACGAGCAGTACTTC. The gene calls are TRBV6-6 and TRBJ2-7, with TRBD2 identical over 15 bases. The germline V gene encodes CDR1 MNHNY and CDR2 SVGAGI (reference sequence). After removal of 6 bases from V and 3 bases from J, the junction contained 3 bases not matched to a gene. The CDR3 has 15 residues.

The V and J genes are TRBV29-1 and TRBJ2-3, with no clear D. The germline CDR1 and CDR2 sequences are SQVTM and ANQGSEA. CDR3 size: 13 residues. Trimming pared 4 bases from V and 6 bases from J, leaving 14 bases between. CDR3: CSVVTDGLDTQYF. The CDR3 region has the DNA TGCAGCGTTGTCACAGACGGGCTCGATACGCAGTATTTT.

This clonotype was counted ten times or more. V and J are TRBV6-2 or TRBV6-3 and TRBJ2-5, with D unclear. V lost 5 bases, J lost 4 bases, and 11 bases lay in between. Germline lookup yields CDR1 MNHEY and CDR2 SVGEGT. There are 13 residues in the CDR3. The CDR3 loop is CASSGTLRETQYF. The CDR3 DNA reads TGTGCCAGCAGTGGAACACTTCGAGAGACCCAGTACTTC.

This clonotype has ten or more counts. The chain joins TRBV15 to TRBJ1-2; tentative D call: TRBD1 (6 bases). Trimming cost V 5 bases and J 6 bases, with 19 bases left between them. The CDR3 consists of 15 residues. Germline CDR1 reads LNHNV; CDR2 reads YYDKDF (reference sequence). CDR3 DNA: TGTGCCACCAGCGATCCTCAGAGGGGGTTGAATGGCTACACCTTC. Its translation is CATSDPQRGLNGYTF.

This clonotype has at least ten counts. V usage is TRBV3-1 and J usage is TRBJ2-1; 10 bases align to TRBD2. The length of the CDR3 is 19 residues. Per the germline V gene, CDR1 is LGHDT and CDR2 is YNNKEL (reference sequence). After removal of 4 bases from V and 5 bases from J, the junction contained 17 bases not matched to a gene. Here the CDR3 DNA reads TGTGCCAGCAGCCCTCCTCGGAGTAGACTAGCGGGCACTAACAATGAGCAGTTCTTC. Residues: CASSPPRSRLAGTNNEQFF.

By share, this clonotype counts as medium-sized. The rearrangement joins TRBV6-5 to TRBJ2-7; D gene unclear. Trimming took off 0 bases at V and 7 bases at J, with 13 bases between the two ends. The CDR3 covers 14 residues. Germline CDR1 reads MNHEY; CDR2 reads SVGAGI. DNA of the CDR3: TGTGCCAGCAGTTACTCGATATCGGTTACGGAGCAGTACTTC. Its translation is CASSYSISVTEQYF.

This clonotype is medium-sized. This chain links TRBV7-9 with TRBJ2-1; 8 nucleotides match TRBD2. The V segment lost 7 bases and the J segment 8 bases; nucleotides outside the gene matches: 16. Looked up from germline, CDR1 is SEHNR and CDR2 is FQNEAQ (reference sequence). The CDR3 consists of 16 residues. The CDR3 DNA reads as TGTGCCAGCACCCCGGGAGGGCTCGCAGAGGGGGATGAGCAGTTCTTC. Its translation: CASTPGGLAEGDEQFF. The full variable domain, in which reference TRBV7-9 and TRBJ2-1 provide the parts outside the CDR3, is DTGVSQNPRHKITKRGQNVTFRCDPISEHNRLYWYRQTLGQGPEFLTYFQNEAQLEKSRLLSDRFSAERPKGSFSTLEIQRTEQGDSAMYLCASTPGGLAEGDEQFFGPGTRLTVL.

This clonotype was seen ten or more times. The CDR3 spells CASSPTGSGANVLTF. The CDR3 region has the DNA TGTGCCAGCAGCCCTACGGGCTCTGGGGCCAACGTCCTGACTTTC. The chain uses TRBV14 and TRBJ2-6; D is ambiguous. In germline, CDR1 is SGHDN, CDR2 FVKESK. The CDR3 is 15 residues long. With 4 bases removed from V and 0 bases from J, the gap between germline ends came to 7 bases.

In this sample, this clonotype turned up many times. The chain has TRBV7-9 and TRBJ1-1, with unresolved D. Trimming pared 1 base from V and 4 bases from J, leaving 13 bases between. The CDR3 is made up of 15 amino acids. Germline V gene sequence: CDR1 SEHNR, CDR2 FQNEAQ (reference sequence). CDR3 sequence: CASSLELGRGTEAFF. As DNA, the CDR3 is TGTGCCAGCAGCTTAGAACTTGGACGGGGCACTGAAGCTTTCTTT.

The chain joins TRBV19 to TRBJ1-5, with D uncertain. The CDR3 runs 13 residues. V was trimmed by 3 bases and J by 4 bases, leaving 7 bases between them. Germline V CDR1 and CDR2: LNHDA, SQIVND (reference sequence). Here the CDR3 reads CASSMTENQPQHF. For the CDR3, the DNA is TGTGCCAGTAGTATGACGGAAAATCAGCCCCAGCATTTT.

This clonotype was found many times. The chain has TRBV7-9 and TRBJ2-3, with D perhaps TRBD2 (7 bases). CDR3 length: 18 residues. Trimming cost V 3 bases and J 4 bases, with 23 bases left between them. CDR1 is SEHNR and CDR2 is FQNEAQ in the germline V gene (reference sequence). CDR3 sequence: CASSFSSGGGEGADTQYF. For the CDR3, the DNA is TGTGCCAGCAGCTTTTCTAGCGGAGGGGGGGAAGGTGCAGATACGCAGTATTTT.